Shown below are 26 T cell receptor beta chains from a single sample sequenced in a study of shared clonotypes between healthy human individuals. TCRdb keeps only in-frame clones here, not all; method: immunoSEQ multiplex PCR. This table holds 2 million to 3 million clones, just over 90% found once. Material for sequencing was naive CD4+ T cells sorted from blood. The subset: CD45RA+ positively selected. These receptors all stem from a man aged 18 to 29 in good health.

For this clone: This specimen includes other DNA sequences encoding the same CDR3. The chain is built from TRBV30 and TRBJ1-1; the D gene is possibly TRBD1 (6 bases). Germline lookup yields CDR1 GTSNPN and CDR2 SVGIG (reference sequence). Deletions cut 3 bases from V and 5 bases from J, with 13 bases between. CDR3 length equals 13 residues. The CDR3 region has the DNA TGTGCCTGGAGCCTACAGGGTGGTACTGAAGCTTTCTTT. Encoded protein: CAWSLQGGTEAFF.

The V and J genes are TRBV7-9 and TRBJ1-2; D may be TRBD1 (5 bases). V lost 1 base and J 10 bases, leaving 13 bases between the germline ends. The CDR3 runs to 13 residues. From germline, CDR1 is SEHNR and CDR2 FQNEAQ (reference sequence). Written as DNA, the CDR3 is TGTGCCAGCAGCTTAGGCCCCGACAGAGCCTACACCTTC. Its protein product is CASSLGPDRAYTF.

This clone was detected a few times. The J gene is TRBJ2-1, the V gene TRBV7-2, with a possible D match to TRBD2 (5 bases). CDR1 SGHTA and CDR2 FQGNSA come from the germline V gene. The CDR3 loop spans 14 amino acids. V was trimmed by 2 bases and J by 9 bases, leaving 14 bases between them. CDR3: CASSLTPQSGEQFF. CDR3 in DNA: TGTGCCAGCAGCTTAACTCCCCAGAGCGGTGAGCAGTTCTTC.

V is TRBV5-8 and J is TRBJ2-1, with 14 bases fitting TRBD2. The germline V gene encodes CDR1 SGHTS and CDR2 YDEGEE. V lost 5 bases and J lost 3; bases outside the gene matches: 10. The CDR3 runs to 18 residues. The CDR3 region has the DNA TGTGCCAGCAGAAAAAAGGGACTAGCGGGAGAGAGCTACAATGAGCAGTTCTTC. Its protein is CASRKKGLAGESYNEQFF. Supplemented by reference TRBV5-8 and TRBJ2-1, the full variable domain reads EAGVTQSPTHLIKTRGQQATLRCSPISGHTSVYWYQQALGLGLQFLLWYDEGEERNRGNFPPRFSGRQFPNYSSELNVNALELEDSALYLCASRKKGLAGESYNEQFFGPGTRLTVL.

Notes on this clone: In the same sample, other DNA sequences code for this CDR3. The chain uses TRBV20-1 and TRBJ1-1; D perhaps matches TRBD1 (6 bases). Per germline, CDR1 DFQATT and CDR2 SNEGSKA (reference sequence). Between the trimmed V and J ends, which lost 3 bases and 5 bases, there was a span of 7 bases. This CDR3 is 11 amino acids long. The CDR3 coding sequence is TGCAGTGCTAGTCAGGGGACTGAAGCTTTCTTT. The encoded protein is CSASQGTEAFF.

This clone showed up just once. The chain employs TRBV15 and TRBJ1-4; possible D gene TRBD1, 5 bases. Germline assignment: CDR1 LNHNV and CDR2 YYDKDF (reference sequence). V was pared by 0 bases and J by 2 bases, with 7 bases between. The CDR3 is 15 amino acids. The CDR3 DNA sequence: TGTGCCACCAGCAGAGAGGGGACCACTAATGAAAAACTGTTTTTT. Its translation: CATSREGTTNEKLFF.

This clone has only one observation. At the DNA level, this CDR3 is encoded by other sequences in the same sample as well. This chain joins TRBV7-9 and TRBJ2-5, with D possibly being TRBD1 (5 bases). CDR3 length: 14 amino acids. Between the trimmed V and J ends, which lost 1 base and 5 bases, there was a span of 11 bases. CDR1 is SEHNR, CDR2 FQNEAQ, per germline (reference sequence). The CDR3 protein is CASSLVGAGETQYF. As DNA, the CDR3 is TGTGCCAGCAGCTTAGTTGGGGCTGGGGAGACCCAGTACTTC.

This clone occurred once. The CDR3 loop is CASSPGEAVGIQYF. The CDR3 DNA reads TGCGCCAGCAGCCCTGGGGAGGCGGTTGGCATTCAGTACTTC. This sequence joins TRBV5-1 and TRBJ2-4; D perhaps matches TRBD2 (6 bases). The CDR3 consists of 14 residues. Looked up from germline, CDR1 is SGHRS and CDR2 is YFSETQ. The V end lost 4 bases, the J end lost 9 bases, and 17 bases lay between the germline ends.

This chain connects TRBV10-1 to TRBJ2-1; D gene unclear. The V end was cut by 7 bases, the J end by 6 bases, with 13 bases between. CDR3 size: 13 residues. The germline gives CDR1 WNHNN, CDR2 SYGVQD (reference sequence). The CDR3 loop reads CASTDGLPNEQFF. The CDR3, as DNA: TGCGCCAGCACGGACGGCTTGCCCAATGAGCAGTTCTTC.

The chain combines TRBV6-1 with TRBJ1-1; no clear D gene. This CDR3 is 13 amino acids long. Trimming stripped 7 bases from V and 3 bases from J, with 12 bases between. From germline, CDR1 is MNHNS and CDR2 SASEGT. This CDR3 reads CASTMGSDTEAFF. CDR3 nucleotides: TGTGCCAGCACAATGGGCAGTGACACTGAAGCTTTCTTT.

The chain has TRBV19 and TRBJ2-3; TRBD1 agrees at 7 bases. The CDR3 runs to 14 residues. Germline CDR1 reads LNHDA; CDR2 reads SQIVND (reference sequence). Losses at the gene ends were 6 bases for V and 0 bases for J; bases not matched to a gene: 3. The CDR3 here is CASRTGVSTDTQYF. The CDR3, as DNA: TGTGCCAGTAGAACAGGGGTAAGCACAGATACGCAGTATTTT.

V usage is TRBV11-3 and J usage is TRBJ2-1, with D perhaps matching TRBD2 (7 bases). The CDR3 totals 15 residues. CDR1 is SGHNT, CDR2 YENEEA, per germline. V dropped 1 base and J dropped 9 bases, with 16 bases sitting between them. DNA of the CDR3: TGTGCCAGCAGCTTAGCGGGGGGCTCCGCCGGTGAGCAGTTCTTC. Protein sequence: CASSLAGGSAGEQFF.

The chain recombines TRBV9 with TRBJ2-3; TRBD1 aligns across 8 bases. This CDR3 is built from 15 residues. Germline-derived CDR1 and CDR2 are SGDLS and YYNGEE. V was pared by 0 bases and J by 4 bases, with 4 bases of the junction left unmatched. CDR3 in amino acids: CASSVGQGAADTQYF. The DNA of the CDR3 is TGTGCCAGCAGCGTAGGGCAGGGGGCCGCAGATACGCAGTATTTT.

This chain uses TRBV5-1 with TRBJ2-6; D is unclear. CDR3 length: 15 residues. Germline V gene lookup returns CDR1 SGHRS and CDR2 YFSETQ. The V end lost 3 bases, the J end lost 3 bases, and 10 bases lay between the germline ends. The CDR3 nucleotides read TGCGCCAGCAGCTATAACGGGCTTGGGGCCAACGTCCTGACTTTC. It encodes CASSYNGLGANVLTF.

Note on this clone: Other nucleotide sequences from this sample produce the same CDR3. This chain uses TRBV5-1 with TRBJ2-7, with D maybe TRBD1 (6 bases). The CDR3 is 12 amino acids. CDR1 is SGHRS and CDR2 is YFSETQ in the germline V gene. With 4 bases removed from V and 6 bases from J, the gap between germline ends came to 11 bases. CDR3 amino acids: CASSEQGREQYF. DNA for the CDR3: TGCGCCAGCAGCGAACAGGGACGCGAGCAGTACTTC.

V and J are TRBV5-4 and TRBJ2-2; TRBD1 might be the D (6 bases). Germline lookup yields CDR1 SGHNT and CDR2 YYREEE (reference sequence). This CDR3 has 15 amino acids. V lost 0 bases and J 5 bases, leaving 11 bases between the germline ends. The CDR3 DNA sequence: TGTGCCAGCAGCTTGGGGGGGCCGGGAACCGGGGAGCTGTTTTTT. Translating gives CASSLGGPGTGELFF.

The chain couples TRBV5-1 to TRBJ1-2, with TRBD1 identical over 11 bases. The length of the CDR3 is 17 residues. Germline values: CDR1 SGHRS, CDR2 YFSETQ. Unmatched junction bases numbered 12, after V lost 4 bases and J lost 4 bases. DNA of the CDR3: TGCGCCAGCAGCCCATATCTCCAGGGACAGGGGGGCTATGGCTACACCTTC. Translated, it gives CASSPYLQGQGGYGYTF.

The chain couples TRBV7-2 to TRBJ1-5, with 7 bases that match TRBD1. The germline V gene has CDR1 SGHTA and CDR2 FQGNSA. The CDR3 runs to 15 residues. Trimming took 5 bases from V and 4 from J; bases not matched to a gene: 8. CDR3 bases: TGTGCCAGCAGCCAGTCTCTACAGGGGAATCAGCCCCAGCATTTT. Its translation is CASSQSLQGNQPQHF. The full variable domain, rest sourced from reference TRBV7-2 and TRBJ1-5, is GAGVSQSPSNKVTEKGKDVELRCDPISGHTALYWYRQSLGQGLEFLIYFQGNSAPDKSGLPSDRFSAERTGGSVSTLTIQRTQQEDSAVYLCASSQSLQGNQPQHFGDGTRLSIL.

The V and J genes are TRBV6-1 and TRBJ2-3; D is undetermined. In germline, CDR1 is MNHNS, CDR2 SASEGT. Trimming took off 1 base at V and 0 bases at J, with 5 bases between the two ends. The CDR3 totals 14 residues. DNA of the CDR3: TGTGCCAGCAGTGAAGTCGTAAGCACAGATACGCAGTATTTT. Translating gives CASSEVVSTDTQYF.

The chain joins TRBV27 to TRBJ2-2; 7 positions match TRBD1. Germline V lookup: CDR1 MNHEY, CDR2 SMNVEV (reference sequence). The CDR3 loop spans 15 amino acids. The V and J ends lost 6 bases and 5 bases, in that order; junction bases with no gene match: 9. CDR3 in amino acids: CASSPTGSGTGELFF. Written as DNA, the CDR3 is TGTGCCAGCAGCCCGACAGGGTCAGGGACCGGGGAGCTGTTTTTT.

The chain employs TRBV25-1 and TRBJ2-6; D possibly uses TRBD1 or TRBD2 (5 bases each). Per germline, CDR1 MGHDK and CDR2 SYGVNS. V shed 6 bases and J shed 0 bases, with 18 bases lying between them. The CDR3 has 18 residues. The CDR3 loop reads CASSPRGPGSSGANVLTF. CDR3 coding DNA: TGTGCCAGCAGCCCCCGGGGCCCGGGGTCCTCTGGGGCCAACGTCCTGACTTTC.

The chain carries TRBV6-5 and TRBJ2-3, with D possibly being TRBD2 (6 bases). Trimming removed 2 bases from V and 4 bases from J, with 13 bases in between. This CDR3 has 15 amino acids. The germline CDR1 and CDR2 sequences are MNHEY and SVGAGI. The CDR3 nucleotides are TGTGCCAGCAGTTACAGCGGGTCCCTGTCAGATACGCAGTATTTT. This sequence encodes CASSYSGSLSDTQYF.

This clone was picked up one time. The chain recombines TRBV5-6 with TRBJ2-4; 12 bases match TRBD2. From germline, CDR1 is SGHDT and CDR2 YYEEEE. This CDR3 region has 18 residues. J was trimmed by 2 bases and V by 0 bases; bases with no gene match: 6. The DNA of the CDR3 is TGTGCCAGCAGCTTGGGGACTAGCGGGGCCTGGTCCAAAAACATTCAGTACTTC. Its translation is CASSLGTSGAWSKNIQYF.

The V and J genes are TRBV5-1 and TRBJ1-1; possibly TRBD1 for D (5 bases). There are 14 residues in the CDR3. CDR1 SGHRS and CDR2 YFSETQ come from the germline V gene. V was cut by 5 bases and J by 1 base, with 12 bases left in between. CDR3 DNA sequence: TGCGCCAGCAGTGGGGGTTCAGGGAACACTGAAGCTTTCTTT. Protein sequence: CASSGGSGNTEAFF.

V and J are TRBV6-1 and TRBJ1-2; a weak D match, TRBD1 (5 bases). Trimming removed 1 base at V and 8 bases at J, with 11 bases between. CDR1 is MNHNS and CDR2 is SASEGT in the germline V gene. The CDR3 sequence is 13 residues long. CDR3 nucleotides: TGTGCCAGCAGTGAAGTTTTAAGGGGCGGCTACACCTTC. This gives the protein CASSEVLRGGYTF.

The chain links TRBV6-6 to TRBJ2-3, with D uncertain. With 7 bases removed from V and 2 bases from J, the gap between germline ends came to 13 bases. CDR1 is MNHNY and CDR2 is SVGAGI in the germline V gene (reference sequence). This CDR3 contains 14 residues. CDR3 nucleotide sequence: TGTGCCAGCATAAGGGCGGACCTCACAGATACGCAGTATTTT. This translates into CASIRADLTDTQYF.